The 5 T cell receptor beta chains below were found in one sample sequenced in a study of CD8+CD57+ T cells in acquired aplastic anemia. For CDR3 and TCR beta VDJ profiling, genomic DNA was the template used. TCRdb re-called the reads through MiXCR, storing one row per CDR3 protein. Here the sample spans about 180,000 distinct CDR3 sequences, approximately 49% being singletons. The sample consisted of sorted CD4+, CD8+, or CD8+CD57+ T cells (not recorded which) from PBMCs. These receptors all come from a human donor in good health.

This clonotype was picked up many times. The chain links TRBV5-4 to TRBJ2-1, with TRBD2 identical over 7 bases. Per germline, CDR1 SGHNT and CDR2 YYREEE (reference sequence). This CDR3 is 16 amino acids long. V was clipped by 0 bases and J by 5 bases; unmatched bases: 8. CDR3 DNA sequence: TGTGCCAGCAGCTTGGACCTAGCGGCAGCAAACAATGAGCAGTTCTTC. Protein: CASSLDLAAANNEQFF.

V is TRBV7-6 and J is TRBJ2-7; D unresolved. V was cut by 4 bases and J by 0 bases, with 7 bases left in between. Germline lookup yields CDR1 SGHVS and CDR2 FNYEAQ. This CDR3 contains 13 residues. CDR3 coding DNA: TGTGCCAGCAGCTCACATAGCTCCTACGAGCAGTACTTC. Translating gives CASSSHSSYEQYF.

The chain carries TRBV5-1 and TRBJ1-5, with 8 nucleotides matching TRBD1. CDR1 SGHRS and CDR2 YFSETQ come from the germline V gene. V shed 1 base, J shed 6 bases, and the junction held 6 bases outside the gene matches. This CDR3 has 15 residues. The CDR3, as DNA: TGCGCCAGCAGCTTGTCGGGACAGGTCAGTCAGCCCCAGCATTTT. It codes for CASSLSGQVSQPQHF.

This sequence joins TRBV5-5 and TRBJ2-7, with 7 positions matching TRBD2. V was pared by 3 bases and J by 6 bases, with 12 bases of the junction left unmatched. Germline V gene data show CDR1 as SGHKS and CDR2 as YYEKEE (reference sequence). The CDR3 is made up of 15 amino acids. The CDR3 spells CASSYPAGYACEQYF. CDR3 nucleotides: TGTGCCAGCAGCTATCCAGCGGGATATGCCTGCGAGCAGTACTTC. The variable domain in full, completed from reference TRBV5-5 and TRBJ2-7, reads DAGVTQSPTHLIKTRGQQVTLRCSPISGHKSVSWYQQVLGQGPQFIFQYYEKEERGRGNFPDRFSARQFPNYSSELNVNALLLGDSALYLCASSYPAGYACEQYFGPGTRLTVT.

The V and J genes are TRBV5-1 and TRBJ2-7; TRBD2 aligns across 10 bases. Per the germline V gene, CDR1 is SGHRS and CDR2 is YFSETQ. This CDR3 has 15 residues. The ends lost 4 bases at V and 3 bases at J; junction bases unmatched: 7. In DNA form, the CDR3 reads TGCGCCAGCAGCCCCGGTGGACTAGCGGACTACGAGCAGTACTTC. It yields the protein CASSPGGLADYEQYF. Looking up the rest from reference TRBV5-1 and TRBJ2-7 gives the full variable domain: KAGVTQTPRYLIKTRGQQVTLSCSPISGHRSVSWYQQTPGQGLQFLFEYFSETQRNKGNFPGRFSGRQFSNSRSEMNVSTLELGDSALYLCASSPGGLADYEQYFGPGTRLTVT.